The following is a TCR beta chain sequence with its context. This sample stems from a study of blood T cell repertoires in COVID-19. The method was immunoSEQ multiplex PCR; TCRdb's version includes in-frame clones alone and lacks a portion of them. The sample yields fewer than 70,000 clones, roughly 85% seen once. CDR3 size: 14 residues. V dropped 2 bases and J dropped 0 bases, with 10 bases sitting between them. Germline lookup yields CDR1 GTSNPN and CDR2 SVGIG (reference sequence). This TCR derives from a man between 50 and 59 years old with acute or convalescent COVID-19. The rearrangement links TRBV30 to TRBJ1-1; D is undetermined. Sequencing input: peripheral blood. CDR3 DNA: TGTGCCTGGAGTCGAAATACAGTGAACACTGAAGCTTTCTTT. The encoded protein is CAWSRNTVNTEAFF. Supplemented by reference TRBV30 and TRBJ1-1, the full variable domain reads SQTIHQWPATLVQPVGSPLSLECTVEGTSNPNLYWYRQAAGRGLQLLFYSVGIGQISSEVPQNLSASRPQDRQFILSSKKLLLSDSGFYLCAWSRNTVNTEAFFGQGTRLTVV.